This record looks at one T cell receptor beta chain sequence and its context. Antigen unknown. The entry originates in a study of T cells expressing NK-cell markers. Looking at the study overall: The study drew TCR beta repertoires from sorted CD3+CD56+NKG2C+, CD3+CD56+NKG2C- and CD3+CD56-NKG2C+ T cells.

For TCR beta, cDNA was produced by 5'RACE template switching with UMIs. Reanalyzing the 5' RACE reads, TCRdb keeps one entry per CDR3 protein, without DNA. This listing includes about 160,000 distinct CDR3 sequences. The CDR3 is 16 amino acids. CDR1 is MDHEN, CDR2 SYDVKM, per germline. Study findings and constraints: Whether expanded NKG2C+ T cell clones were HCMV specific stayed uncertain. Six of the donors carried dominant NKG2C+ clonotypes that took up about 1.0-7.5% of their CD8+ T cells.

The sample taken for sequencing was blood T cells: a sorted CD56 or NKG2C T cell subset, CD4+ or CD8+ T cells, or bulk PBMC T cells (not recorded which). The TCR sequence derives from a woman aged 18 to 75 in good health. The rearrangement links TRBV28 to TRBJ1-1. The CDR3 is CASTTFLTGRGTEAFF.